Shown below are 18 T cell receptor beta chains from a single sample sequenced in a study of T-cell reconstitution after alpha-beta-depleted transplantation in children (dated by TCRdb to the mid-2010s). Library generation was performed with PCR. Reads for this sample came from an Illumina HiSeq 2500. Molecular barcoding was employed in the preparation of TCR libraries, with unique molecular identifiers being used to normalize TCRbeta repertoire quantification. TCRdb redid the processing of the public reads, applying fastp at Q25 and MiXCR, and retained in-frame beta chains. Each entry merges the rows of one CDR3 protein and shows their most common DNA and genes. Counted in this sample were hundreds of thousands of distinct CDR3 sequences; about an eighth of them appeared once. Of the sample, 0.79% falls within the top ten clones. The sample's treatment or condition label, in plain terms: allogeneic hematopoietic cell transplantation with graft depleted of TCRalphabeta T cells and CD19 B cells.

Sequenced material: PBMCs, taken before TCRalphabeta/CD19-depleted stem cell transplant. Every receptor here comes from a girl between 2 and 10 years old with congenital amegakaryocytic thrombocytopenia, due to receive a stem cell transplant.

This chain connects TRBV7-8 to TRBJ2-7; D is unresolved. Germline V gene sequence: CDR1 SGHVS, CDR2 FQNEAQ. The CDR3 runs to 15 residues. V shed 1 base and J shed 3 bases, with 13 bases lying between them. The CDR3 bases are TGTGCCAGCAGCTTAGTTCGAGTGGGAATCTACGAGCAGTACTTC. Translated: CASSLVRVGIYEQYF.

As concerns this clonotype: This may be a read error: a much more frequent sequence differs by one nucleotide. The chain combines TRBV5-1 with TRBJ2-1; D remains unclear. Germline V gene lookup returns CDR1 SGHRS and CDR2 YFSETQ. The CDR3 covers 14 residues. CDR3 sequence reads: CGSSLGYGNNEQFF. The CDR3 nucleotides are TGCGGCAGCAGCTTGGGCTACGGAAACAATGAGCAGTTCTTC.

This clonotype turned up a few times. This rearrangement joins TRBV7-9 to TRBJ2-7; D is perhaps TRBD2 (5 bases). The germline V and J ends were trimmed by 7 bases and 5 bases, with 12 bases remaining between them. There are 12 residues in the CDR3. Germline V gene lookup returns CDR1 SEHNR and CDR2 FQNEAQ (reference sequence). The CDR3 spells CASTSRVDEQYF. The CDR3 nucleotides are TGTGCCAGCACCTCGAGGGTTGACGAGCAGTACTTC.

This clonotype was recorded many times. The chain is built from TRBV7-8 and TRBJ1-2, with 8 nucleotides matching TRBD1. Per the germline V gene, CDR1 is SGHVS and CDR2 is FQNEAQ. J lost 2 bases, V lost 5 bases, and 10 bases had no gene match. The CDR3 runs to 16 residues. CDR3 DNA: TGTGCCAGCAGCATTCGAGGACAGGGCGGCAACTATGGCTACACCTTC. It yields the protein CASSIRGQGGNYGYTF.

The rearrangement links TRBV29-1 to TRBJ2-7; maybe TRBD1 (6 bases). The CDR3 spans 13 residues. The ends were cut back, 0 bases at V and 3 bases at J, with 9 bases in the middle. The germline gives CDR1 SQVTM, CDR2 ANQGSEA. CDR3 DNA sequence: TGCAGCGTTGAAGATTCGGACAGCTACGAGCAGTACTTC. Residues: CSVEDSDSYEQYF.

At least ten counts were recorded for this clonotype. The V call is TRBV12-3 or TRBV12-4, the J call TRBJ2-1; D gene uncertain. V lost 3 bases and J lost 4, with 7 bases in between. This CDR3 has 13 amino acids. The CDR3 protein is CASSFGAYNEQFF. CDR3 coding DNA: TGTGCCAGCAGTTTCGGAGCGTACAATGAGCAGTTCTTC.

This clonotype occurred many times. The rearrangement uses TRBV7-9 and TRBJ2-7; D is undetermined. From germline, CDR1 is SEHNR and CDR2 FQNEAQ (reference sequence). The V end lost 2 bases, the J end lost 5 bases, and 7 bases lay between the germline ends. This CDR3 is built from 12 residues. CDR3 sequence: CASSLFVNEQYF. Written as DNA, the CDR3 is TGTGCCAGCAGCTTATTTGTCAACGAGCAGTACTTC.

The sample holds a few counts of this clonotype. V gene TRBV20-1 combines with J gene TRBJ2-7; the match to TRBD1 covers 8 bases. This CDR3 spans 15 amino acids. V dropped 1 base and J dropped 4; count of bases not matched to a gene: 9. CDR1 is DFQATT, CDR2 SNEGSKA, per germline (reference sequence). CDR3 in DNA: TGCAGTGCTAGAGCCCCCGGACAGGGACTTTACGAGCAGTACTTC. Amino acids: CSARAPGQGLYEQYF.

This clonotype was seen ten or more times. This chain uses TRBV6-6 with TRBJ1-1; D possibly corresponds to TRBD1 (6 bases). The CDR3 sequence is 13 residues long. CDR1 is MNHNY and CDR2 is SVGAGI in the germline V gene (reference sequence). The germline V and J ends were trimmed by 4 bases and 8 bases, with 14 bases remaining between them. This CDR3 is CASSWRTAIEAFF. DNA for the CDR3: TGTGCCAGCAGTTGGAGGACAGCCATAGAAGCTTTCTTT.

J is TRBJ2-3 and V is TRBV9; TRBD1 or TRBD2 may be the D gene (5 bases each). V was cut by 3 bases and J by 6 bases, with 11 bases left in between. In germline, CDR1 is SGDLS, CDR2 YYNGEE. The CDR3 is 13 amino acids. CDR3 sequence: CASSGGRVDTQYF. As DNA, the CDR3 is TGTGCCAGCAGCGGGGGACGAGTGGATACGCAGTATTTT.

In this sample, this clonotype turned up a few times. The chain employs TRBV5-1 and TRBJ2-5; 13 positions match TRBD2. CDR1 is SGHRS, CDR2 YFSETQ, per germline. The trim removed 7 bases at V and 9 bases at J, leaving 9 bases unmatched. This CDR3 has 14 residues. The CDR3, as DNA: TGCGCCAGCCACCAAGGACTAGCGGGAGCTCCCCAGTACTTC. It translates to CASHQGLAGAPQYF. The entire variable domain, with the rest obtained from reference TRBV5-1 and TRBJ2-5, is as follows: KAGVTQTPRYLIKTRGQQVTLSCSPISGHRSVSWYQQTPGQGLQFLFEYFSETQRNKGNFPGRFSGRQFSNSRSEMNVSTLELGDSALYLCASHQGLAGAPQYFGPGTRLLVL.

In this sample, this clonotype turned up many times. The chain recombines TRBV20-1 with TRBJ2-3; 10 nucleotides agree with TRBD2. V trimming: 2 bases; J trimming: 0 bases; junction bases outside the gene matches: 11. Germline CDR1 reads DFQATT; CDR2 reads SNEGSKA (reference sequence). The CDR3 is 18 residues long. The CDR3 region has the DNA TGCAGTGCTAGACTAGCGGGAGAACGGGCGACTAGCACAGATACGCAGTATTTT. Translated: CSARLAGERATSTDTQYF.

This CDR3 is CASSLGGSHNEQFF. In nucleotides, the CDR3 is TGTGCCAGCAGTTTAGGTGGCAGCCACAATGAGCAGTTCTTC. The genes are TRBV28 and TRBJ2-1; D gene unclear. Trimming removed 2 bases from V and 5 bases from J, with 10 bases in between. The CDR3 contains 14 residues. Germline V gene sequence: CDR1 MDHEN, CDR2 SYDVKM.

CDR3 amino acids: CASSQVFSGTSNEQFF. The CDR3 coding sequence is TGTGCCAGCAGCCAAGTATTTAGCGGGACCTCCAATGAGCAGTTCTTC. The chain joins TRBV3-1 to TRBJ2-1, with TRBD2 matching over 8 bases. With 1 base clipped from V and 6 bases from J, the junction kept 8 bases outside the gene matches. The germline V gene encodes CDR1 LGHDT and CDR2 YNNKEL (reference sequence). This CDR3 region has 16 residues.

In nucleotides, the CDR3 is TGCGCCAGCAGCTTCCCTCTCAAACTTCCCATCAGCGGGAGGGACTCCTACAATGAGCAGTTCTTC. Its translation is CASSFPLKLPISGRDSYNEQFF. The J gene is TRBJ2-1, the V gene TRBV5-1; 10 bases match TRBD2. Germline CDR1 and CDR2: SGHRS and YFSETQ. The CDR3 loop spans 22 amino acids. Trimming at V came to 2 bases and at J to 0 bases, leaving 20 bases not matched to a gene. The variable domain in full, completed from reference TRBV5-1 and TRBJ2-1, reads KAGVTQTPRYLIKTRGQQVTLSCSPISGHRSVSWYQQTPGQGLQFLFEYFSETQRNKGNFPGRFSGRQFSNSRSEMNVSTLELGDSALYLCASSFPLKLPISGRDSYNEQFFGPGTRLTVL.

This clonotype was recorded many times. This sequence joins TRBV12-3 or TRBV12-4 and TRBJ2-1; 8 nucleotides line up with TRBD1. V lost 10 bases and J lost 7; bases outside the gene matches: 15. This CDR3 region has 15 residues. The CDR3: CATELRGRRVNEQFF. The CDR3 coding sequence is TGTGCCACTGAACTCAGGGGGCGCCGGGTTAATGAGCAGTTCTTC.

This clonotype was seen many times. This chain joins TRBV5-6 and TRBJ1-5, with D possibly TRBD1 on 5 matching bases. Germline CDR1 and CDR2: SGHDT and YYEEEE. CDR3 length equals 13 residues. Trimming stripped 0 bases from V and 6 bases from J, with 7 bases between. CDR3 in DNA: TGTGCCAGCAGCTTGGGGGGCTTTCAGCCCCAGCATTTT. It is translated as CASSLGGFQPQHF.

This clonotype occurred many times. The genes are TRBV20-1 and TRBJ2-7; TRBD2 matches at 11 bases. J gave up 6 bases and V 6 bases, and 10 bases lay outside the gene matches. This CDR3 contains 14 residues. The germline CDR1 and CDR2 sequences are DFQATT and SNEGSKA (reference sequence). The CDR3 sequence: CSAYSGRAEAEQYF. The DNA for the CDR3 is TGCAGTGCCTATAGCGGGAGGGCCGAGGCCGAGCAGTACTTC.